This record covers a single TCR beta chain. This entry comes from a study of blood T cell repertoires in COVID-19. Overall study: Collection of acute and convalescent COVID-19 samples took place in the United States, Italy and Spain. The cDNA or gDNA used as material had been derived from T cells, B-cell-depleted T cells, or PBMCs.

The CDR3 has 17 residues. Some clones are missing from TCRdb's copy, which holds only in-frame ones; the method was immunoSEQ multiplex PCR. The data show 110,000 or so clones, 85% to 90% seen once. This sequence joins TRBV21-1 and TRBJ2-1; whether TRBD2, the table's D call, matches the DNA was not checked. TRBV21-1 is noted as a pseudogene. The sequence came from a woman aged 50 to 65 with acute or convalescent COVID-19. Sequencing was done on a sample of peripheral blood. CDR3 sequence (DNA): TGTGCCAGCAGCCTACACCTCGCTCCTGCGGTAGGAAATGAGCAGTTCTTC. Its protein is CASSLHLAPAVGNEQFF.